This TCR beta chain derives from a study of blood T cell repertoires in COVID-19. Across the study: T cells, B-cell-depleted T cells, or PBMCs supplied cDNA or gDNA.

The CDR3 length is 14 residues. V was pared by 6 bases and J by 0 bases, with 10 bases between. CDR1 and CDR2 from the germline V gene are SNHLY and FYNNEI. In the study's own analysis: From reference gene primer amplification, estimates of nucleated cell counts were derived. Method: immunoSEQ multiplex PCR; TCRdb's copy keeps in-frame clones and lacks some. D and trimming were read from the DNA, whereas the V and J calls and clone size are those reported in that table. In the table there are about 280,000 clones, 75% to 90% of which are singletons. Sequencing was performed on peripheral blood. The clonotype was recovered from a woman in her twenties or thirties who had recovered from COVID-19. The V call is TRBV2, the J call TRBJ2-3; D is undetermined. CDR3 nucleotide sequence: TGTGCCAGCAGCGAAAGCGAAAGCACAGATACGCAGTATTTT. It yields the protein CASSESESTDTQYF.